A selection of T cell receptor beta chains follows, all from one sample in a study of blood T cell repertoires in COVID-19. Some clones are missing from TCRdb's copy, which holds only in-frame ones; the method was immunoSEQ multiplex PCR. The repertoire consists of 150,000 to 200,000 clones, with about 90% occurring once and the leading ten covering 7%. The sequencing sample was made of PBMCs or T cells enriched from blood (not recorded which). Every receptor here comes from a woman aged 45 to 65 who had recovered from COVID-19. Each CDR3 is given with its conserved first and last residue. The D gene is left open where the match is weak. Expanded clones are given a class, and other clones once, few, many or no size at all.

clone size: .
J gene: TRBJ1-3
D gene: .
V gene: TRBV12-5
CDR3 DNA: TGTGCTAGTGGTTCTGAGGGAAACACCATATATTTT
CDR3 protein: CASGSEGNTIYF

clone size: .
J gene: TRBJ1-1
D gene: .
V gene: TRBV7-2
CDR3 DNA: TGTGCCAGCAGCACTGGACAGTCCTTGATGGGAGCTTTCTTT
CDR3 protein: CASSTGQSLMGAFF

clone size: .
J gene: TRBJ2-2
D gene: TRBD2
V gene: TRBV7-2
CDR3 DNA: TGTGCCAGCAGCTTGGGATCGGGCGGGAGGGTCGTGCTGTTTTTT
CDR3 protein: CASSLGSGGRVVLFF

clone size: .
J gene: TRBJ2-7
D gene: .
V gene: TRBV9
CDR3 DNA: TGTGCCAGCAGCGTAGCTACAGGGCCGGGTTACGAGCAGTACTTC
CDR3 protein: CASSVATGPGYEQYF

clone size: .
J gene: TRBJ1-4
D gene: TRBD1
V gene: TRBV7-9
CDR3 DNA: TGTGCCAGCAGCTTAGAACAGGGGGCGAATGAAAAACTGTTTTTT
CDR3 protein: CASSLEQGANEKLFF

clone size: .
J gene: TRBJ1-1
D gene: TRBD1
V gene: TRBV3-1/TRBV3-2
CDR3 DNA: TGTGCCAGCAGCCCACTACAGGGGGCGCGGACTGAAGCTTTCTTT
CDR3 protein: CASSPLQGARTEAFF

clone size: .
J gene: TRBJ2-1
D gene: TRBD2
V gene: TRBV7-9
CDR3 DNA: TGTGCCAGCAGCTTAGGGACTAGCGGGCTCCTGGATGAGCAGTTCTTC
CDR3 protein: CASSLGTSGLLDEQFF

clone size: few
J gene: TRBJ2-1
D gene: TRBD2
V gene: TRBV4-1
CDR3 DNA: TGCGCCAGCAGCCGGGGGCTAGCGGGAGGGCCGACGAGGAATGAGCAGTTCTTC
CDR3 protein: CASSRGLAGGPTRNEQFF

clone size: .
J gene: TRBJ1-2
D gene: TRBD1
V gene: TRBV6-2/TRBV6-3
CDR3 DNA: TGTGCCAGCACCCCCCTTGGACAGGGGGACTATGGCTACACCTTC
CDR3 protein: CASTPLGQGDYGYTF

clone size: .
J gene: TRBJ1-5
D gene: TRBD1
V gene: TRBV9
CDR3 DNA: TGTGCCAGCAGCGTAGTTAAGACAGGGTATAGCAATCAGCCCCAGCATTTT
CDR3 protein: CASSVVKTGYSNQPQHF

clone size: .
J gene: TRBJ1-1
D gene: .
V gene: TRBV5-5
CDR3 DNA: TGTGCCAGCAGCTCCCTAATGAGTGGAGGCACTGAAGCTTTCTTT
CDR3 protein: CASSSLMSGGTEAFF

clone size: .
J gene: TRBJ2-7
D gene: .
V gene: TRBV19
CDR3 DNA: TGTGCCAGTAGTATTTCGGTTCCCTCCTACGAGCAGTACTTC
CDR3 protein: CASSISVPSYEQYF

clone size: .
J gene: TRBJ1-5
D gene: TRBD1
V gene: TRBV28
CDR3 DNA: TGTGCCAGCAGACCTACAGGGGGAGGTCAGCCCCAGCATTTT
CDR3 protein: CASRPTGGGQPQHF

clone size: .
J gene: TRBJ1-1
D gene: .
V gene: TRBV5-4
CDR3 DNA: TGTGCCAGCAGCTCCAGGGGGAACACTGAAGCTTTCTTT
CDR3 protein: CASSSRGNTEAFF

clone size: .
J gene: TRBJ2-1
D gene: .
V gene: TRBV19
CDR3 DNA: TGTGCCAGTACTAGCGCTTACAATGAGCAGTTCTTC
CDR3 protein: CASTSAYNEQFF

clone size: .
J gene: TRBJ2-1
D gene: TRBD2
V gene: TRBV7-8
CDR3 DNA: TGTGCCAGCAGCAGGGCACCGGGATCGGGACTAGCGGGAGGCAATGAGCAGTTCTTC
CDR3 protein: CASSRAPGSGLAGGNEQFF

clone size: once
J gene: TRBJ2-4
D gene: .
V gene: TRBV7-2
CDR3 DNA: TGTGCCAGCAGCCCCGTGGGTCAACAGGCCAAAAACATTCAGTACTTC
CDR3 protein: CASSPVGQQAKNIQYF

clone size: .
J gene: TRBJ1-2
D gene: .
V gene: TRBV18
CDR3 DNA: TGTGCCAGCTCACCAGCCGGTAACTATGGCTACACCTTC
CDR3 protein: CASSPAGNYGYTF

clone size: .
J gene: TRBJ1-5
D gene: TRBD1
V gene: TRBV5-1
CDR3 DNA: TGCGCCAGCAGCGTGACAGGGAATAGCAATCAGCCCCAGCATTTT
CDR3 protein: CASSVTGNSNQPQHF

clone size: .
J gene: TRBJ1-2
D gene: TRBD1
V gene: TRBV5-4
CDR3 DNA: TGTGCCAGCAGCCGACAGGGGGTCGAATATGGCTACACCTTC
CDR3 protein: CASSRQGVEYGYTF

clone size: .
J gene: TRBJ2-1
D gene: TRBD2
V gene: TRBV2
CDR3 DNA: TGTGCCAGCGCCGGGCTAGCGGGATTTTATGAGCAGTTCTTC
CDR3 protein: CASAGLAGFYEQFF

clone size: once
J gene: TRBJ2-1
D gene: .
V gene: TRBV6-5
CDR3 DNA: TGTGCCAGCAGTTACGGGCGCTACAATGAGCAGTTCTTC
CDR3 protein: CASSYGRYNEQFF

clone size: .
J gene: TRBJ2-7
D gene: .
V gene: TRBV9
CDR3 DNA: TGTGCCAGCAGCGTAGTCGGGTGGGAGGCCCTGTACTTC
CDR3 protein: CASSVVGWEALYF

clone size: .
J gene: TRBJ1-2
D gene: TRBD1
V gene: TRBV27
CDR3 DNA: TGTGCCAGCAGTTTATCGGGGGCAGGGGGTGGGGATGGCTACACCTTC
CDR3 protein: CASSLSGAGGGDGYTF

clone size: once
J gene: TRBJ2-7
D gene: .
V gene: TRBV2
CDR3 DNA: TGTGCCAGCAATGGCAAATACGAGCAGTACTTC
CDR3 protein: CASNGKYEQYF

clone size: .
J gene: TRBJ2-1
D gene: .
V gene: TRBV18
CDR3 DNA: TGTGCCAGCTCACCCATATCAGGATCCAATGAGCAGTTCTTC
CDR3 protein: CASSPISGSNEQFF

clone size: .
J gene: TRBJ2-7
D gene: .
V gene: TRBV6-5
CDR3 DNA: TGTGCCAGCAGTTACTGGGGGCCCTCCTACGAGCAGTACTTC
CDR3 protein: CASSYWGPSYEQYF

clone size: .
J gene: TRBJ2-3
D gene: .
V gene: TRBV21-1
CDR3 DNA: TGTGCCAGCAGCAAAGTTGGGGGCAAAGCGGGAGGGTCTAGCACAGATACGCAGTATTTT
CDR3 protein: CASSKVGGKAGGSSTDTQYF

clone size: once
J gene: TRBJ2-5
D gene: .
V gene: TRBV27
CDR3 DNA: TGTGCCAGCAGTCCGCACAGGGACGTGGAGACCCAGTACTTC
CDR3 protein: CASSPHRDVETQYF

clone size: .
J gene: TRBJ2-3
D gene: TRBD2
V gene: TRBV28
CDR3 DNA: TGTGCCAGCACTTTGTCAGCGGGAGGTGATACGCAGTATTTT
CDR3 protein: CASTLSAGGDTQYF

clone size: .
J gene: TRBJ2-2
D gene: .
V gene: TRBV29-1
CDR3 DNA: TGCAGCGTTCCTAGAGGGATCGCGAACACCGGGGAGCTGTTTTTT
CDR3 protein: CSVPRGIANTGELFF

clone size: .
J gene: TRBJ2-7
D gene: TRBD1
V gene: TRBV4-2
CDR3 DNA: TGTGCCAGCAGCCCACAGGGACAGGGTACTTCCTACGAGCAGTACTTC
CDR3 protein: CASSPQGQGTSYEQYF

clone size: .
J gene: TRBJ2-2
D gene: .
V gene: TRBV30
CDR3 DNA: TGTGCCTGGAGGGGGAGGCGAACCGGGGAGCTGTTTTTT
CDR3 protein: CAWRGRRTGELFF

clone size: once
J gene: TRBJ2-5
D gene: .
V gene: TRBV9
CDR3 DNA: TGTGCCAGCAGCGCCGCCCAGGGAGGAGAGACCCAGTACTTC
CDR3 protein: CASSAAQGGETQYF